Listed here are 18 T cell receptor beta chains from one sample, sequenced in a study of long-term antiretroviral therapy in people with HIV. Version v3.0 of the immunoSEQ assay was performed at survey level. Measured with immunoSEQ multiplex PCR; TCRdb has only the in-frame clones, and not every one. The sample carries 35,000 to 50,000 clones, 86% recorded once. Source: unsorted PBMCs, taken 0.1 years before starting antiretroviral therapy. The receptors come from a woman in her 50s with HIV.

CDR3 residues: CASSREGTSENIQYF. CDR3 sequence (DNA): TGTGCCAGCAGCCGAGAAGGGACTAGCGAAAACATTCAGTACTTC. J is TRBJ2-4 and V is TRBV7-2; TRBD2 matches 10 bases. This CDR3 spans 15 amino acids. The J segment lost 5 bases and the V segment lost 5 bases, leaving 6 bases of the junction unmatched. The germline CDR1 and CDR2 sequences are SGHTA and FQGNSA.

This clone was seen only a few times. The rearrangement links TRBV18 to TRBJ1-1; D gene ambiguous. Between the trimmed V and J ends, which lost 3 bases and 0 bases, there was a span of 8 bases. CDR1 is KGHSH, CDR2 LQKENI, per germline. The CDR3 contains 14 residues. CDR3 region: CASSPTSVNTEAFF. Written as DNA, the CDR3 is TGTGCCAGCTCACCTACTTCGGTGAACACTGAAGCTTTCTTT.

The chain recombines TRBV30 with TRBJ1-6; a possible D gene is TRBD1 (5 bases). CDR3 size: 14 residues. The V gene's germline CDR1 is GTSNPN and CDR2 SVGIG (reference sequence). Trimming took off 5 bases at V and 6 bases at J, with 14 bases between the two ends. CDR3 DNA sequence: TGTGCCTGGGGTTCGGGGCGGACTAATTCACCCCTCCACTTT. Protein sequence: CAWGSGRTNSPLHF.

The rearrangement joins TRBV5-1 to TRBJ1-6; possibly TRBD1 for D (5 bases). Germline CDR1 is SGHRS and CDR2 is YFSETQ. This CDR3 region has 16 residues. Trimming shortened V by 0 bases and J by 6 bases, and 13 bases separated the two germline ends. CDR3 sequence reads: CASSLEYRQFNSPLHF. In DNA form, the CDR3 reads TGCGCCAGCAGCTTGGAATATCGACAGTTTAATTCACCCCTCCACTTT.

The CDR3 DNA follows: TGTGCCAGCAGCTCTGGAGGGGGCTACGAGCAGTACTTC. Its protein product is CASSSGGGYEQYF. The chain recombines TRBV5-6 with TRBJ2-7, with D perhaps being TRBD1 or TRBD2 (6 bases each). CDR1 and CDR2 from the germline V gene are SGHDT and YYEEEE. Trimming cost V 3 bases and J 3 bases, with 10 bases left between them. The length of the CDR3 is 13 residues.

V usage is TRBV14 and J usage is TRBJ2-7; D not certain. The CDR3 loop spans 14 amino acids. Germline V gives CDR1 SGHDN, CDR2 FVKESK. Trimming removed 1 base from V and 5 bases from J, with 12 bases in between. This chain's CDR3 is CASSQVRSRDEQYF. The CDR3 DNA sequence: TGTGCCAGCAGCCAAGTAAGGAGTAGGGACGAGCAGTACTTC.

The chain links TRBV9 to TRBJ2-3, with D perhaps TRBD2 (6 bases). Germline V lookup: CDR1 SGDLS, CDR2 YYNGEE. The CDR3 consists of 16 residues. V gave up 0 bases and J gave up 0 bases, with 11 bases separating them. The DNA for the CDR3 is TGTGCCAGCAGCGTAGGCGGGGAGCGAAGCACAGATACGCAGTATTTT. Amino acid sequence: CASSVGGERSTDTQYF.

The V and J genes are TRBV6-4 and TRBJ2-3; 13 bases match TRBD2. V lost 4 bases, J lost 4 bases, and 5 bases stayed unmatched. Germline assignment: CDR1 MRHNA and CDR2 SNTAGT. The CDR3 totals 16 residues. The CDR3, as DNA: TGTGCCAGCAGTGGACTAGCGGGGGGTAAATCAGATACGCAGTATTTT. Protein product: CASSGLAGGKSDTQYF.

The chain recombines TRBV25-1 with TRBJ1-4; 8 bases match TRBD1. The CDR3 spans 13 residues. The junction had 5 bases not matched to a gene; V was cut back by 6 bases and J by 8 bases. Germline V CDR1 and CDR2: MGHDK, SYGVNS. In DNA, the CDR3 is TGTGCCAGCAGGGACAGGGCGCTGGAAAAACTGTTTTTT. Its protein is CASRDRALEKLFF.

The genes are TRBV7-2 and TRBJ1-3; D is unresolved. V lost 5 bases to trimming and J lost 0 bases, with 11 bases between them. The germline V gene has CDR1 SGHTA and CDR2 FQGNSA. This CDR3 region has 15 residues. This CDR3 reads CASSGSRASGNTIYF. DNA for the CDR3: TGTGCCAGCAGCGGCTCACGGGCCTCTGGAAACACCATATATTTT.

The chain joins TRBV4-1 to TRBJ2-3, with 9 bases aligning to TRBD2. The V gene's germline CDR1 is MGHRA and CDR2 YSYEKL. V gave up 4 bases and J gave up 1 base; unmatched junction bases: 3. The CDR3 is 15 residues long. This chain's CDR3 is CASSRLAEGTDTQYF. CDR3 nucleotide sequence: TGCGCCAGCAGCCGACTAGCGGAGGGCACAGATACGCAGTATTTT.

In the case of this clone: The identical CDR3 is also encoded by other nucleotide sequences in the sample. This chain connects TRBV5-1 to TRBJ1-6, with 7 nucleotides matching TRBD1. V shed 0 bases, J shed 6 bases, and the junction held 0 bases outside the gene matches. The germline CDR1 and CDR2 sequences are SGHRS and YFSETQ. The CDR3 has 14 amino acids. This chain's CDR3 is CASSLGQGNSPLHF. The CDR3 DNA reads as TGCGCCAGCAGCTTGGGACAGGGTAATTCACCCCTCCACTTT. Full variable domain (missing parts from reference TRBV5-1 and TRBJ1-6): KAGVTQTPRYLIKTRGQQVTLSCSPISGHRSVSWYQQTPGQGLQFLFEYFSETQRNKGNFPGRFSGRQFSNSRSEMNVSTLELGDSALYLCASSLGQGNSPLHFGNGTRLTVT.

This clone has just a few counts. This rearrangement joins TRBV7-2 to TRBJ2-4, with D perhaps matching TRBD1 (6 bases). Germline V lookup: CDR1 SGHTA, CDR2 FQGNSA. CDR3 length equals 16 residues. Trimming removed 2 bases from V and 0 bases from J, with 11 bases in between. The CDR3 reads CASSLSLQGAKNIQYF. DNA for the CDR3: TGTGCCAGCAGCTTAAGCCTACAGGGAGCCAAAAACATTCAGTACTTC.

This chain links TRBV10-2 with TRBJ1-2; D is possibly TRBD1 (6 bases). CDR3 length: 15 amino acids. Germline V gene data show CDR1 as WSHSY and CDR2 as SAAADI. V was pared by 4 bases and J by 0 bases, with 12 bases between. The CDR3, as DNA: TGCGCCAGCAGTGCCCTGGACAGATCTAACTATGGCTACACCTTC. Its translation is CASSALDRSNYGYTF.

The rearrangement uses TRBV29-1 and TRBJ2-7, with 7 bases fitting TRBD1. Germline CDR1 and CDR2: SQVTM and ANQGSEA. V shed 0 bases and J 3 bases; nucleotides not matched to a gene: 2. This CDR3 contains 13 residues. DNA of the CDR3: TGCAGCGTTGAAGAAAACAGGGGCTACGAGCAGTACTTC. As protein: CSVEENRGYEQYF.

This clone was seen more than once but under ten times. V gene TRBV19 combines with J gene TRBJ2-2; maybe TRBD1 (6 bases). This CDR3 spans 12 amino acids. CDR1 LNHDA and CDR2 SQIVND come from the germline V gene (reference sequence). Deletions cut 4 bases from V and 6 bases from J, with 6 bases between. The DNA of the CDR3 is TGTGCCAGTAGTAAGGGGGCCGGGGAGCTGTTTTTT. Its translation: CASSKGAGELFF.

V usage is TRBV20-1 and J usage is TRBJ1-1; D uncertain. V was shortened by 5 bases and J by 0 bases, with 4 bases between the two germline ends. The CDR3 consists of 11 residues. CDR1 DFQATT and CDR2 SNEGSKA come from the germline V gene (reference sequence). The CDR3 region is CSAGMNTEAFF. The DNA of the CDR3 is TGCAGTGCTGGTATGAACACTGAAGCTTTCTTT.

The chain uses TRBV30 and TRBJ1-6; no definite D call. In germline, CDR1 is GTSNPN, CDR2 SVGIG (reference sequence). The germline V and J ends were trimmed by 1 base and 13 bases, with 8 bases remaining between them. CDR3 length equals 11 residues. The CDR3 loop reads CAWSGRGPLHF. CDR3 DNA sequence: TGTGCCTGGAGTGGGAGAGGGCCCCTCCACTTT. The full variable domain, rest sourced from reference TRBV30 and TRBJ1-6, is SQTIHQWPATLVQPVGSPLSLECTVEGTSNPNLYWYRQAAGRGLQLLFYSVGIGQISSEVPQNLSASRPQDRQFILSSKKLLLSDSGFYLCAWSGRGPLHFGNGTRLTVT.